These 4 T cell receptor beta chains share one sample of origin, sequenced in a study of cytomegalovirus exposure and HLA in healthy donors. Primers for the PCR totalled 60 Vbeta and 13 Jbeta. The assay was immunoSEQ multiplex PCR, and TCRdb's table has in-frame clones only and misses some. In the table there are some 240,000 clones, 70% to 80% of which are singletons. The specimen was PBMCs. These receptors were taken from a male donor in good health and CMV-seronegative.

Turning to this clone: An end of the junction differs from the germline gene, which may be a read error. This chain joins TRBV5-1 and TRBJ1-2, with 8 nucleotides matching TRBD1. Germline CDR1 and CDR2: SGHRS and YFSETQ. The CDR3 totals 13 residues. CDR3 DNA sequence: TGCGCCAGCACTAACCGTCCCCGGGACAGGCCTCTCTTC. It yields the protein CASTNRPRDRPLF.

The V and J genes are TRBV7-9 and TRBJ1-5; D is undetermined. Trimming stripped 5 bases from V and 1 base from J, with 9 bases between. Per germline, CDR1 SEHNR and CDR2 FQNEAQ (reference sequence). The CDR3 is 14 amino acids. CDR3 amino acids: CASSLTGSNQPQHF. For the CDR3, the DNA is TGTGCCAGCAGCCTAACCGGGAGCAATCAGCCCCAGCATTTT. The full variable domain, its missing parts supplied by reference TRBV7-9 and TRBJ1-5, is DTGVSQNPRHKITKRGQNVTFRCDPISEHNRLYWYRQTLGQGPEFLTYFQNEAQLEKSRLLSDRFSAERPKGSFSTLEIQRTEQGDSAMYLCASSLTGSNQPQHFGDGTRLSIL.

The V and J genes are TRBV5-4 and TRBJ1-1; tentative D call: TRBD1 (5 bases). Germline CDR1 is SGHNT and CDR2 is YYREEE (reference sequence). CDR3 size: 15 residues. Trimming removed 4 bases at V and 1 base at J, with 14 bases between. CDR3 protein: CASSLVGGGNTEAFF. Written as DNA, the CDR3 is TGTGCCAGCAGCCTCGTGGGGGGAGGGAACACTGAAGCTTTCTTT. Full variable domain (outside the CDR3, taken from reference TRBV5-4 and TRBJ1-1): ETGVTQSPTHLIKTRGQQVTLRCSSQSGHNTVSWYQQALGQGPQFIFQYYREEENGRGNFPPRFSGLQFPNYSSELNVNALELDDSALYLCASSLVGGGNTEAFFGQGTRLTVV.

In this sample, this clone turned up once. The CDR3 nucleotides read TGTGCCAGCAGAGACGCGGGGTTCGGGGAGCTGTTTTTT. It encodes CASRDAGFGELFF. The chain combines TRBV5-6 with TRBJ2-2, with D perhaps matching TRBD2 (6 bases). Trimming removed 5 bases at V and 7 bases at J, with 12 bases between. The CDR3 runs to 13 residues. Germline CDR1 and CDR2: SGHDT and YYEEEE.